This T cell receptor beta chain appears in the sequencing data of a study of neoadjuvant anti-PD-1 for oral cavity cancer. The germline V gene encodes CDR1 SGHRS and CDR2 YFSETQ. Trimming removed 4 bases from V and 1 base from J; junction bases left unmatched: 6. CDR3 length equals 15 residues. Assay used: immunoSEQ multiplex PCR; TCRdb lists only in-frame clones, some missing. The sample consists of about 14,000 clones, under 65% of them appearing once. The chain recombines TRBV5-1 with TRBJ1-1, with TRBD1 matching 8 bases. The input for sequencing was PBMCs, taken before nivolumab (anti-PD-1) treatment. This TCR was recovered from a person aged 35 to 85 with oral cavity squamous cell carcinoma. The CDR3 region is CASSGAGTGNTEAFF. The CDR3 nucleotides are TGCGCCAGCAGCGGAGCCGGGACAGGGAACACTGAAGCTTTCTTT.